A selection of T cell receptor beta chains follows, all from one sample in a study of cytomegalovirus exposure and HLA in healthy donors. TCRdb keeps only in-frame clones here, not all; method: immunoSEQ multiplex PCR. The data contain fewer than 200,000 clones, about 77% of them singletons. Sequenced material: PBMCs. The receptors originated from a woman in her thirties or forties in good health and CMV-seropositive. Each CDR3 is given with its conserved first and last residue. The D gene is left open where the match is weak. Rows give clone size only sometimes, using once, few, many, or a class for an expanded clone.

TRBV7-9	TRBJ2-5	NA	NA	CASSLAHGRETQYF	TGTGCCAGCAGCCTAGCCCATGGGAGGGAGACCCAGTACTTC
TRBV19	TRBJ2-2	TRBD1	few	CASIRRGGFNTGELFF	TGTGCCAGTATAAGAAGAGGGGGCTTTAACACCGGGGAGCTGTTTTTT
TRBV14	TRBJ2-7	NA	NA	CASSQDWAPASGQYF	TGTGCCAGCAGCCAAGATTGGGCACCCGCCAGCGGGCAGTACTTC
TRBV10-3	TRBJ2-7	TRBD1	NA	CAISEGQGAYEQYF	TGTGCCATCAGTGAGGGACAGGGGGCCTACGAGCAGTACTTC
TRBV19	TRBJ2-7	NA	NA	CASSPQKGGNYEQYF	TGTGCCAGTAGTCCGCAAAAGGGGGGGAACTACGAGCAGTACTTC
TRBV29-1	TRBJ2-1	TRBD2	NA	CSVEPSGGFNEQFF	TGCAGCGTTGAGCCTAGCGGGGGATTCAATGAGCAGTTCTTC
TRBV5-3	TRBJ1-3	TRBD1	NA	CARSLRGLKDTIYF	TGTGCCAGAAGCCTGAGGGGGCTTAAGGACACCATATATTTT
TRBV7-2	TRBJ2-1	TRBD2	few	CASSLATSGRRLGYEQFF	TGTGCCAGCAGCTTAGCAACTAGCGGGAGGCGTTTGGGGTATGAGCAGTTCTTC
TRBV28	TRBJ2-7	NA	NA	CASSAYYEQYF	TGTGCCAGCAGTGCGTACTACGAGCAGTACTTC
TRBV9	TRBJ2-7	TRBD1	NA	CASSPRDSSSYEQYF	TGTGCCAGCAGCCCTCGGGACAGTTCCTCCTACGAGCAGTACTTC
TRBV2	TRBJ1-2	TRBD1	NA	CASSERGVGGCTF	TGTGCCAGCAGTGAAAGGGGGGTAGGGGGCTGCACCTTC
TRBV5-1	TRBJ1-2	TRBD1	NA	CASSSQTSGTGVCGYTF	TGCGCCAGCAGCTCACAGACCTCCGGGACAGGGGTTTGTGGCTACACCTTC
TRBV11-2	TRBJ2-7	TRBD1	NA	CASSLPHTGVYEQYF	TGTGCCAGCAGCCTACCCCACACAGGGGTTTACGAGCAGTACTTC
TRBV5-5	TRBJ1-1	NA	NA	CASSLFPGERTEAFF	TGTGCCAGCAGCTTGTTCCCGGGGGAGAGGACTGAAGCTTTCTTT
TRBV7-2	TRBJ2-7	NA	NA	CASSYIQGLEQYF	TGTGCCAGCAGCTACATACAGGGTCTCGAGCAGTACTTC
TRBV5-1	TRBJ2-7	NA	NA	CASSLAPGNEQYF	TGCGCCAGCAGCTTGGCCCCGGGGAACGAGCAGTACTTC
TRBV11-3	TRBJ1-5	NA	NA	CASSFSDRNSNQPQHF	TGTGCCAGCAGCTTCTCTGACAGGAATAGCAATCAGCCCCAGCATTTT
TRBV6-5	TRBJ1-5	NA	NA	CASSYSQYSNQPQHF	TGTGCCAGCAGTTACTCCCAGTATAGCAATCAGCCCCAGCATTTT
TRBV28	TRBJ1-6	TRBD1	NA	CASSPPGTGSRSYNSPLHF	TGTGCCAGCAGTCCCCCCGGGACAGGGAGTAGGTCCTATAATTCACCCCTCCACTTT
TRBV11-3	TRBJ2-3	NA	NA	CASSLVTGYTDTQYF	TGTGCCAGCAGCTTAGTAACGGGATACACAGATACGCAGTATTTT
TRBV6-1	TRBJ2-4	NA	NA	CASSARRELDIQYF	TGTGCCAGCAGTGCCCGCAGGGAATTGGACATTCAGTACTTC
TRBV19	TRBJ2-7	NA	NA	CASSINRDTSYEQYF	TGTGCCAGTAGTATTAATAGGGACACCTCCTACGAGCAGTACTTC
TRBV18	TRBJ1-5	NA	NA	CASSPPGVSNQPQHF	TGTGCCAGCTCACCCCCGGGAGTTAGCAATCAGCCCCAGCATTTT
TRBV9	TRBJ2-7	TRBD1	NA	CASSVAGTGIYEQYF	TGTGCCAGCAGCGTAGCCGGGACAGGTATCTACGAGCAGTACTTC
TRBV6-5	TRBJ1-1	NA	NA	CASTKEWRAATEAFF	TGTGCCAGCACCAAAGAATGGAGGGCTGCCACTGAAGCTTTCTTT
TRBV7-2	TRBJ2-5	TRBD2	NA	CASSFSRGGEETQYF	TGTGCCAGCAGCTTCTCACGGGGGGGCGAAGAGACCCAGTACTTC
TRBV5-1	TRBJ2-6	TRBD1	NA	CASSVTGTGHSGANVLTF	TGCGCCAGCAGCGTAACCGGGACAGGACACTCTGGGGCCAACGTCCTGACTTTC
TRBV14	TRBJ1-2	NA	few	CASSQDILSDMGYGYTF	TGTGCCAGCAGCCAAGATATTTTATCGGACATGGGCTATGGCTACACCTTC
TRBV2	TRBJ1-1	TRBD1	once	CASTGQVVSTEAFF	TGTGCCAGCACCGGACAGGTAGTATCCACTGAAGCTTTCTTT
TRBV11-2	TRBJ2-7	TRBD2	once	CASSSSGKLYEQYF	TGTGCCAGCAGCTCAAGCGGGAAGTTGTACGAGCAGTACTTC
TRBV5-1	TRBJ2-2	TRBD2	NA	CASRYLAGVNTGELFF	TGCGCCAGCAGGTACCTAGCGGGGGTGAACACCGGGGAGCTGTTTTTT
TRBV7-2	TRBJ2-3	NA	NA	CASSLYLDTQYF	TGTGCCAGCAGCTTATATTTGGATACGCAGTATTTT
TRBV30	TRBJ1-3	NA	few	CAWRRDGNTIYF	TGTGCCTGGAGGCGGGATGGAAACACCATATATTTT